The clone carrying this TCR beta chain was seen just once. Its antigen is not identified. This specimen belongs to a study of cytomegalovirus exposure and HLA in healthy donors. CDR1 and CDR2 from the germline V gene are SNHLY and FYNNEI. Trimming stripped 2 bases from V and 0 bases from J, with 10 bases between. This CDR3 has 15 amino acids. PCR employed 60 Vbeta and 13 Jbeta primers. The repertoire was sequenced with immunoSEQ multiplex PCR; TCRdb's copy has only in-frame clones and lacks some. The sample has about 120,000 clones; roughly 80% are singletons. Study results and limitations: A later analysis reportedly found that, within productive TCRs, an Asian-associated ancestry cluster had fewer N-insertions than the mean observed across the roughly 700 donors. Analysis performed later found 15,000 or so TCR beta sequences associated with HLA alleles at 0.05 false discovery rate. Later analysis found that TCR beta chains associated with HLA were more clonally expanded than other, equally common chains.

This rearrangement joins TRBV2 to TRBJ1-2; unclear D gene. Sequencing was performed on PBMCs. This TCR derives from a man aged 45-65 years in good health and CMV-seropositive. Written as DNA, the CDR3 is TGTGCCAGCAGTGAAAACGGACTTACTAACTATGGCTACACCTTC. Amino acid sequence: CASSENGLTNYGYTF.